The entry below describes one TCR beta chain. Antigen: not known. The sample originates from a study of shared clonotypes between healthy human individuals. Study information: CD4 naive and memory got three plates each, CD8 naive two, CD8 memory one.

CDR1 is MNHEY and CDR2 is SMNVEV in the germline V gene (reference sequence). CDR3 length equals 14 residues. J gave up 4 bases and V 6 bases, and 7 bases lay outside the gene matches. Whole-study results and caveats: Relative to memory subsets, naive subsets generally showed larger estimated richness.

Some clones are missing from TCRdb's copy, which holds only in-frame ones; the method was immunoSEQ multiplex PCR. Among 980,000 or so clones, about 80% were seen once, and the ten largest hold approximately 1.5%. The receptor's source is a man younger than 35 in good health. Sample: memory CD4+ T cells sorted from blood. Described subset: CD45RA-negative fraction. This chain links TRBV27 with TRBJ2-5; TRBD1 agrees at 8 bases. CDR3 sequence: CASRVRGQVETQYF. The CDR3 DNA follows: TGTGCCAGCAGGGTCAGGGGGCAAGTAGAGACCCAGTACTTC.